The source of this T cell receptor beta chain is a study of OX40 agonist ivuxolimab in advanced cancers. The protocol was immunoSEQ multiplex PCR, while the TCRdb copy is restricted to in-frame clones and leaves out a portion. Of approximately 99,000 clones in the sample, 94% were seen once. V lost 6 bases and J lost 1, with 13 bases in between. The CDR3 covers 14 residues. Looked up from germline, CDR1 is SGDLS and CDR2 is YYNGEE. The specimen was CD4+ or CD8+ T cells sorted from blood, collected in a trial of the OX40 agonist ivuxolimab. The receptor comes from an adult with an advanced solid tumor such as melanoma, head and neck, liver or kidney cancer. The rearrangement links TRBV9 to TRBJ2-5; D is possibly TRBD1 or TRBD2 (5 bases each). Here the CDR3 reads CASNPRGPQETQYF. CDR3 coding DNA: TGTGCCAGCAACCCCCGGGGCCCCCAAGAGACCCAGTACTTC.